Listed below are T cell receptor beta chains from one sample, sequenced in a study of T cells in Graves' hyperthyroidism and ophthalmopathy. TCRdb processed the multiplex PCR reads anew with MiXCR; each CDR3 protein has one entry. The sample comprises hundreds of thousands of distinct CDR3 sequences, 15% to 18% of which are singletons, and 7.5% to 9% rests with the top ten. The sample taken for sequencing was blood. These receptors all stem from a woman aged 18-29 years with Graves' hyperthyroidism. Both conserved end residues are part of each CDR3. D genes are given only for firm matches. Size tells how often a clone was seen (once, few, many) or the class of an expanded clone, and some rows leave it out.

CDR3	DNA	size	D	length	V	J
CASSPWGSSGSQTQYF	TGTGCCAGCAGTCCTTGGGGTTCTAGCGGGAGCCAGACCCAGTACTTC	many	TRBD2	16	TRBV6-1	TRBJ2-5
CASSYSNDRRDTQYF	TGTGCCAGCAGTTACTCGAATGACCGGAGGGATACGCAGTATTTT	many	.	15	TRBV6-2/TRBV6-3	TRBJ2-3
CASSLPGRDGYTF	TGTGCCAGCAGCCTCCCGGGGAGGGATGGCTACACCTTC	many	.	13	TRBV7-2	TRBJ1-2
CASSRDRGANTEAFF	TGTGCCAGCAGCCGGGACAGGGGAGCGAACACTGAAGCTTTCTTT	once	TRBD1	15	TRBV2	TRBJ1-1
CASSLGTLAGGQETQYF	TGTGCCAGCAGCTTAGGCACACTAGCGGGGGGCCAAGAGACCCAGTACTTC	many	TRBD2	17	TRBV11-2	TRBJ2-5
CSAKEGDQPQHF	TGCAGTGCTAAGGAGGGGGATCAGCCCCAGCATTTT	many	.	12	TRBV20-1	TRBJ1-5
CASKWDTLQETQYF	TGTGCCAGCAAATGGGACACCTTACAAGAGACCCAGTACTTC	few	.	14	TRBV2	TRBJ2-5
CSARDLTGATNEKLFF	TGCAGTGCTAGAGATCTAACAGGGGCAACTAATGAAAAACTGTTTTTT	.	TRBD1	16	TRBV20-1	TRBJ1-4
CASSPRVAGSSYNEQFF	TGTGCCAGCAGCCCGCGGGTAGCCGGGAGCTCCTACAATGAGCAGTTCTTC	few	.	17	TRBV7-9	TRBJ2-1
CASSLSPTGISNQPQHF	TGTGCCAGCAGTCTCTCCCCGACAGGGATTAGCAATCAGCCCCAGCATTTT	many	TRBD1	17	TRBV2	TRBJ1-5
CASSYAAIRTDTQYF	TGTGCCAGCAGTTACGCGGCAATCCGCACAGATACGCAGTATTTT	few	.	15	TRBV6-5	TRBJ2-3
CASSLGRDTIYNEQFF	TGTGCCAGCAGCTTAGGCCGGGACACCATATACAATGAGCAGTTCTTC	many	.	16	TRBV7-3	TRBJ2-1
CASSQLGGADTGELFF	TGTGCCAGCAGTCAACTCGGGGGGGCCGACACCGGGGAGCTGTTTTTT	.	TRBD2	16	TRBV25-1	TRBJ2-2
CASTGVGGKETQYF	TGTGCCAGCACCGGTGTGGGGGGCAAGGAGACCCAGTACTTC	once	.	14	TRBV7-2	TRBJ2-5
CASSVSGGRTDTQYF	TGTGCCAGCAGTGTAAGCGGGGGCCGCACAGATACGCAGTATTTT	few	TRBD2	15	TRBV25-1	TRBJ2-3
CASSASLEGGNEQYF	TGTGCCAGCAGTGCCAGTTTGGAGGGTGGGAACGAGCAGTACTTC	many	.	15	TRBV6-1	TRBJ2-7
CASSLKGGVTYEQYF	TGTGCCAGCAGTTTAAAGGGCGGGGTTACCTACGAGCAGTACTTC	many	.	15	TRBV27	TRBJ2-7
CASSFVGLAGGSTDTQYF	TGTGCCAGCAGTTTCGTCGGACTAGCGGGGGGGAGCACAGATACGCAGTATTTT	many	TRBD2	18	TRBV27	TRBJ2-3
CASSLEGGQGQPQHF	TGTGCCAGCAGTTTAGAGGGGGGGCAGGGACAGCCCCAGCATTTT	.	.	15	TRBV12-3/TRBV12-4	TRBJ1-5
CAWSVQGPETQYF	TGTGCCTGGAGTGTACAGGGGCCAGAGACCCAGTACTTC	many	TRBD1	13	TRBV30	TRBJ2-5
CASSLPGTGDYEQYF	TGTGCCAGCAGCTTGCCGGGGACAGGGGACTACGAGCAGTACTTC	.	TRBD1	15	TRBV5-6	TRBJ2-7
CAISESRAVFNYGYTF	TGTGCCATCAGTGAGTCGAGGGCAGTCTTTAACTATGGCTACACCTTC	many	.	16	TRBV10-3	TRBJ1-2
CASSRRLQASEETQYF	TGCGCCAGCAGCCGACGGTTACAGGCCTCTGAAGAGACCCAGTACTTC	few	.	16	TRBV4-1	TRBJ2-5
CASSLGREYNEQFF	TGTGCCAGCAGTTTAGGGCGGGAGTACAATGAGCAGTTCTTC	many	TRBD2	14	TRBV12-3/TRBV12-4	TRBJ2-1
CATSDASEQYF	TGTGCCACCAGTGATGCTTCCGAGCAGTACTTC	many	.	11	TRBV24-1	TRBJ2-7
CASRPWLYRSSYNEQFF	TGTGCCAGCAGACCCTGGTTGTACAGGAGCTCCTACAATGAGCAGTTCTTC	many	.	17	TRBV12-3/TRBV12-4	TRBJ2-1
CSALSQGLNEQFF	TGCAGTGCCCTCTCACAGGGGCTCAATGAGCAGTTCTTC	many	TRBD1	13	TRBV20-1	TRBJ2-1
CSVRGASGEKLFF	TGCAGCGTACGGGGGGCGAGTGGAGAAAAACTGTTTTTT	.	.	13	TRBV29-1	TRBJ1-4
CASSVAWGSNQPQHF	TGTGCCAGCAGTGTCGCGTGGGGGAGCAATCAGCCCCAGCATTTT	many	.	15	TRBV12-3/TRBV12-4	TRBJ1-5
CASSKGTISYEQYF	TGTGCCAGCTCCAAAGGAACGATTTCCTACGAGCAGTACTTC	once	.	14	TRBV19	TRBJ2-7
CASTGAAQETQYF	TGTGCCAGCACGGGGGCGGCGCAAGAGACCCAGTACTTC	few	.	13	TRBV6-1	TRBJ2-5
CASTGTSGTHEQYF	TGTGCCTCTACCGGGACTAGCGGGACCCACGAGCAGTACTTC	many	TRBD2	14	TRBV30	TRBJ2-7
CASSLLTSGSTQYF	TGTGCCAGCAGCCTCCTGACTAGCGGCTCGACCCAGTACTTC	.	TRBD2	14	TRBV7-8	TRBJ2-5
CASLAGAPPDTQYF	TGTGCCAGTCTAGCGGGGGCACCCCCGGATACGCAGTATTTT	many	TRBD2	14	TRBV6-1	TRBJ2-3
CANRDFSTDTQYF	TGTGCCAACAGGGACTTCTCCACAGATACGCAGTATTTT	many	.	13	TRBV6-1	TRBJ2-3
CAISERGGEYNEQFF	TGTGCCATCAGTGAGAGGGGAGGAGAATACAATGAGCAGTTCTTC	many	.	15	TRBV10-3	TRBJ2-1
CASSSTGSGSYEQYF	TGTGCCAGCAGTAGCACGGGCTCGGGGTCCTACGAGCAGTACTTC	many	.	15	TRBV12-3/TRBV12-4	TRBJ2-7
CASSLSMNSGRNEQFF	TGCGCCAGCAGCTTGTCCATGAATAGCGGGAGAAATGAGCAGTTCTTC	many	TRBD2	16	TRBV5-1	TRBJ2-1
CASSFGTGYGQPQHF	TGCGCCAGCAGCTTTGGGACAGGCTATGGGCAGCCCCAGCATTTT	many	TRBD1	15	TRBV5-1	TRBJ1-5
CSARVAGVYNEQFF	TGCAGTGCTAGAGTAGCGGGGGTCTACAATGAGCAGTTCTTC	many	TRBD2	14	TRBV20-1	TRBJ2-1
CASSSLGPGQGIGTEAFF	TGTGCCAGCAGCTCGTTAGGGCCGGGACAGGGAATCGGGACTGAAGCTTTCTTT	.	TRBD1	18	TRBV11-2	TRBJ1-1
CASSVGTGSQPQHF	TGTGCCAGCAGCGTCGGGACAGGGAGTCAGCCCCAGCATTTT	many	TRBD1	14	TRBV9	TRBJ1-5
CASSLAREHGYTF	TGTGCCAGCAGCTTAGCGCGAGAGCATGGCTACACCTTC	many	.	13	TRBV7-9	TRBJ1-2
CASIRGGLQETQYF	TGTGCCTCTATCCGGGGTGGCCTCCAAGAGACCCAGTACTTC	many	.	14	TRBV28	TRBJ2-5
CSASRSDRGTDEQYF	TGCAGTGCTAGCCGGTCGGACAGGGGAACTGACGAGCAGTACTTC	many	TRBD1	15	TRBV20-1	TRBJ2-7
CARISRTSGRSTDTQYF	TGCGCCAGGATCTCCCGTACAAGCGGGAGAAGCACAGATACGCAGTATTTT	.	TRBD2	17	TRBV10-2	TRBJ2-3
CASSLTGTGFQPQHF	TGTGCCAGCAGCTTAACAGGGACAGGGTTTCAGCCCCAGCATTTT	many	TRBD1	15	TRBV11-2	TRBJ1-5
CATSRDRWGQETQYF	TGTGCCACCAGCAGAGATCGGTGGGGGCAAGAGACCCAGTACTTC	many	.	15	TRBV15	TRBJ2-5
CAGGFSNSPLHF	TGTGCCGGCGGGTTCTCAAATTCACCCCTCCACTTT	many	.	12	TRBV6-1	TRBJ1-6
CASSYSGPLEQYF	TGTGCCAGCAGTTACTCGGGCCCCCTCGAGCAGTACTTC	.	.	13	TRBV6-5	TRBJ2-7
CASSKLHTSTDTQYF	TGTGCCAGCAGCAAATTACACACTAGCACAGATACGCAGTATTTT	.	.	15	TRBV5-4	TRBJ2-3
CASALGQGYEQYF	TGTGCTAGTGCCTTAGGACAGGGCTACGAGCAGTACTTC	.	TRBD1	13	TRBV12-5	TRBJ2-7
CASGRPSGGRTDTQYF	TGTGCTAGTGGCCGTCCTAGCGGGGGGCGCACAGATACGCAGTATTTT	.	TRBD2	16	TRBV12-5	TRBJ2-3
CASSLAGALSPLHF	TGTGCCAGCAGCTTAGCGGGGGCTCTATCACCCCTCCACTTT	many	.	14	TRBV13	TRBJ1-6
CASDRQTGELFF	TGTGCCAGCGATAGACAGACCGGGGAGCTGTTTTTT	.	.	12	TRBV7-3	TRBJ2-2